The clone carrying this TCR beta chain was observed a handful of times. No antigen is known for it. One entry per CDR3 protein, called by TCRdb with MiXCR from the 5' RACE reads. This sample has fewer than 300,000 distinct CDR3 sequences; approximately 19% occur once, and the top ten carry around 23%. The germline V gene has CDR1 SGHRS and CDR2 YFSETQ. The ends were cut back, 0 bases at V and 5 bases at J, with 15 bases in the middle. The length of the CDR3 is 15 residues. This specimen belongs to a study of T-cell memory formation after mild COVID-19. Findings and limits, study-wide: Shrinking CD4+ clones resided mostly in CM and EM, and CD8+ ones in EMRA.

The sequence derives from a man aged 18-30 years who had mild COVID-19 (a few samples of this study predate the infection). Cell type and time point are not known. The sequenced sample consisted of PBMCs or a T cell subset sorted from them (not recorded which). The V and J genes are TRBV5-1 and TRBJ2-7; D possibly uses TRBD1 or TRBD2 (5 bases each). Here the CDR3 DNA reads TGCGCCAGCAGCTTGGCCGGGGACCCGGGGCACGAGCAGTACTTC. Translation: CASSLAGDPGHEQYF.